The rows below give T cell receptor beta chains drawn from one sample of a study of T-cell reconstitution after alpha-beta-depleted transplantation in children. TCRdb redid the calling of the PCR reads with MiXCR, one entry per CDR3 protein. The data contain some 600,000 distinct CDR3 sequences, over 10% of them singletons. Sequences were derived from PBMCs, mostly from graft donor cells, sampled 360 days after TCRalphabeta/CD19-depleted stem cell transplant. These receptors were obtained from a male patient aged 5 to 17 who had a stem cell transplant for acute myeloid leukemia, so the T cells may come from the graft donor. Both conserved end residues are part of each CDR3. The D gene is left open where the match is weak. Expanded clones get a size class; other rows say once, few or many, or leave the size out.

>many|TRBD2|TRBV20-1|TRBJ2-4
CSAPRTSGGKNIQYF
TGCAGTGCTCCGCGGACTAGCGGGGGCAAAAACATTCAGTACTTC
>many|-|TRBV12-3/TRBV12-4|TRBJ2-1
CASSSLVSEQFF
TGTGCCAGCAGTTCCTTAGTTAGTGAGCAGTTCTTC
>many|TRBD2|TRBV20-1|TRBJ2-7
CSASATGTSKFLSSYEQYF
TGCAGTGCTAGTGCCACCGGGACTAGCAAGTTTTTGAGCTCCTACGAGCAGTACTTC
>few|-|TRBV9|TRBJ1-1
CASSSLDRRLQNTEAFF
TGTGCCAGCAGTTCCCTCGACAGGCGGTTACAGAACACTGAAGCTTTCTTT
>few|-|TRBV29-1|TRBJ1-4
CSVLTGVANEKLFF
TGCAGCGTTCTTACAGGCGTAGCTAATGAAAAACTGTTTTTT
>few|TRBD1|TRBV27|TRBJ2-7
CASSFAGDRGQNEQYF
TGTGCCAGCAGTTTCGCGGGGGACAGGGGGCAAAACGAGCAGTACTTC
>few|-|TRBV5-1|TRBJ2-7
CASSLIGSGYEQYF
TGCGCCAGCAGCTTAATAGGTAGCGGCTACGAGCAGTACTTC
>-|TRBD1|TRBV19|TRBJ2-5
CASSPRTGGLGETQYF
TGTGCCAGTAGTCCCCGGACAGGGGGCCTCGGAGAGACCCAGTACTTC
>few|-|TRBV4-1|TRBJ2-7
CASSQNPSYEQYF
TGCGCCAGCAGCCAAAATCCTTCCTACGAGCAGTACTTC
>few|-|TRBV29-1|TRBJ1-4
CSAQLGVNEKLFF
TGCAGCGCCCAGCTGGGTGTTAATGAAAAACTGTTTTTT
>-|-|TRBV7-8|TRBJ1-4
CASSLAGQGIEKLFF
TGTGCCAGCAGCTTAGCCGGTCAGGGAATCGAAAAACTGTTTTTT
>-|-|TRBV5-1|TRBJ2-7
CASSSTGDPYEQYF
TGCGCCAGCAGCTCGACAGGAGACCCCTACGAGCAGTACTTC
>many|-|TRBV28|TRBJ1-5
CASSGIPGANQPQHF
TGTGCCAGCAGTGGGATTCCGGGGGCCAATCAGCCCCAGCATTTT